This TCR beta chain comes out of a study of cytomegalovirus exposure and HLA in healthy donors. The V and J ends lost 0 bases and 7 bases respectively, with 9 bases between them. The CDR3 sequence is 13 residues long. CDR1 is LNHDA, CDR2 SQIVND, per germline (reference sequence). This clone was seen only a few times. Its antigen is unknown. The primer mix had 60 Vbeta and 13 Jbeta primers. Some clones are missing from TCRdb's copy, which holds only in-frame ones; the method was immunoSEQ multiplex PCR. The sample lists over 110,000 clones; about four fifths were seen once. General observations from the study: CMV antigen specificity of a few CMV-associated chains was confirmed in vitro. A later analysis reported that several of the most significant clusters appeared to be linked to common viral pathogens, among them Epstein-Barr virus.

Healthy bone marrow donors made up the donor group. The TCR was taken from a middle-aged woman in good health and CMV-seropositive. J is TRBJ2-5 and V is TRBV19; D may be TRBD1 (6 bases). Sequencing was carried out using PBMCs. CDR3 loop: CASSIDWTATQYF. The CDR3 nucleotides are TGTGCCAGTAGTATAGATTGGACAGCGACCCAGTACTTC.